Here is one T cell receptor beta chain with its context. What it recognizes is unknown. The record originates from a study of cytomegalovirus exposure and HLA in healthy donors. Study-wide context: The roughly 670 first-cohort repertoires shared a platform with the 130 or so validation repertoires, as reported in a later analysis. Overall study findings and caveats: Subsequent analysis of the 120 or so validation repertoires found a tendency for first-cohort TCR clusters to co-occur. Reports indicated that the classifier achieved high specificity and sensitivity in diagnosing cytomegalovirus status.

V dropped 10 bases and J dropped 5; count of bases not matched to a gene: 13. CDR1 and CDR2 (germline): LNHDA, SQIVND (reference sequence). The CDR3 runs to 14 residues. Profiled with immunoSEQ multiplex PCR; TCRdb holds only in-frame clones, not every one. The sample lists around 350,000 clones; 86% were seen once. This TCR was sampled from a woman aged 18 to 35 in good health and CMV-seronegative. Sequencing was performed on PBMCs. The chain recombines TRBV19 with TRBJ2-5; TRBD2 agrees at 7 bases. CDR3 sequence: CATSPGLGVETQYF. DNA for the CDR3: TGTGCCACCTCCCCCGGACTAGGTGTCGAGACCCAGTACTTC. Using reference TRBV19 and TRBJ2-5 for the parts outside the CDR3, the full variable domain is DGGITQSPKYLFRKEGQNVTLSCEQNLNHDAMYWYRQDPGQGLRLIYYSQIVNDFQKGDIAEGYSVSREKKESFPLTVTSAQKNPTAFYLCATSPGLGVETQYFGPGTRLLVL.